Shown below are 28 T cell receptor beta chains from a single sample sequenced in a study of blood T cell repertoires in COVID-19. Clones were read by immunoSEQ multiplex PCR, and TCRdb kept only the in-frame ones, dropping some. The sample consists of about 68,000 clones, 80% of them appearing once. Material for sequencing was peripheral blood. The origin of the receptors is a human donor in a cohort sampled during active COVID-19.

The rearrangement joins TRBV12-3 or TRBV12-4 to TRBJ1-6, with D possibly matching TRBD1 (5 bases). V was shortened by 3 bases and J by 9 bases, with 9 bases between the two germline ends. This CDR3 spans 13 amino acids. As DNA, the CDR3 is TGTGCCAGCAGTTTTCAGGGCCGTTCACCCCTCCACTTT. It is translated as CASSFQGRSPLHF.

This chain joins TRBV28 and TRBJ1-4; D not resolved. The CDR3 loop spans 14 amino acids. V lost 4 bases and J 4 bases, leaving 10 bases between the germline ends. The germline V gene has CDR1 MDHEN and CDR2 SYDVKM. The CDR3 here is CASSSVGLNEKLFF. Here the CDR3 DNA reads TGTGCCAGCAGTTCGGTCGGACTTAATGAAAAACTGTTTTTT.

The genes are TRBV4-3 and TRBJ1-4, with D possibly TRBD1 on 6 matching bases. V dropped 10 bases and J dropped 8 bases, with 17 bases sitting between them. The CDR3 is 13 amino acids. In germline, CDR1 is LGHNA, CDR2 YSLEER. CDR3: CATSGGLWEKLFF. The DNA for the CDR3 is TGCGCCACGTCCGGGGGGCTTTGGGAAAAACTGTTTTTT.

The chain has TRBV6-6 and TRBJ2-7, with D possibly matching TRBD2 (6 bases). The germline CDR1 and CDR2 sequences are MNHNY and SVGAGI (reference sequence). V gave up 7 bases and J gave up 4 bases, with 23 bases separating them. The CDR3 length is 16 residues. The CDR3 sequence is CASNAAGGNDPYEQYV. The CDR3 coding sequence is TGTGCCAGCAACGCCGCAGGCGGGAATGACCCGTACGAGCAGTACGTC.

CDR3 sequence (DNA): TGTGCCAGCAGCCACACCGACAGATACAACACTGAAGCTTTCTTT. Protein sequence: CASSHTDRYNTEAFF. V is TRBV5-8 and J is TRBJ1-1; tentatively, D is TRBD1 (5 bases). This CDR3 is built from 15 residues. With 4 bases removed from V and 2 bases from J, the gap between germline ends came to 15 bases. Germline V gene data show CDR1 as SGHTS and CDR2 as YDEGEE. The full variable domain, with the rest looked up from reference TRBV5-8 and TRBJ1-1, is EAGVTQSPTHLIKTRGQQATLRCSPISGHTSVYWYQQALGLGLQFLLWYDEGEERNRGNFPPRFSGRQFPNYSSELNVNALELEDSALYLCASSHTDRYNTEAFFGQGTRLTVV.

The rearrangement uses TRBV6-2 or TRBV6-3 and TRBJ2-1, with 8 bases aligning to TRBD2. The ends lost 6 bases at V and 7 bases at J; junction bases unmatched: 17. The CDR3 sequence is 17 residues long. Per germline, CDR1 MNHEY and CDR2 SVGEGT. The CDR3 DNA reads as TGTGCCAGCAGCCGAAGATACGCGGGGGGCCCGGGGAATGAGCAGTTCTTC. Amino acids: CASSRRYAGGPGNEQFF.

V and J are TRBV6-2 or TRBV6-3 and TRBJ1-5; TRBD1 might be the D (6 bases). Germline-derived CDR1 and CDR2 are MNHEY and SVGEGT. The CDR3 contains 14 residues. V was pared by 0 bases and J by 5 bases, with 8 bases between. The CDR3 region has the DNA TGTGCCAGCAGTTACTCCAGGGGCGATCAGCCCCAGCATTTT. Translated, it gives CASSYSRGDQPQHF.

V is TRBV19 and J is TRBJ1-5, with D tentatively TRBD1 (6 bases). The ends were cut back, 5 bases at V and 2 bases at J, with 16 bases in the middle. The CDR3 length is 16 residues. CDR1 and CDR2 (germline): LNHDA, SQIVND (reference sequence). The CDR3 region is CASSLGGGWGNQPQHF. CDR3 bases: TGTGCCAGTAGTCTGGGGGGGGGCTGGGGCAATCAGCCCCAGCATTTT.

CDR3 loop: CASSIDHRGTADTQYF. The CDR3 bases are TGTGCCAGTAGTATAGACCACAGGGGGACGGCAGATACGCAGTATTTT. This sequence joins TRBV19 and TRBJ2-3; 8 nucleotides agree with TRBD1. CDR1 and CDR2 from the germline V gene are LNHDA and SQIVND (reference sequence). J lost 4 bases, V lost 0 bases, and 6 bases had no gene match. The CDR3 has 16 amino acids.

This clone is a singleton in its sample. The V gene is TRBV7-6, the J gene TRBJ1-6; possible D gene TRBD1, 6 bases. The CDR3 runs 16 residues. V was trimmed by 5 bases and J by 5 bases, leaving 16 bases between them. Germline V gene lookup returns CDR1 SGHVS and CDR2 FNYEAQ. The CDR3 DNA reads TGTGCCAGCAGCCCCCGAGGGACACTGCATAATTCACCCCTCCACTTT. Protein: CASSPRGTLHNSPLHF.

This clone was recorded many times. The rearrangement joins TRBV6-1 to TRBJ1-2, with 7 nucleotides matching TRBD1. Germline V lookup: CDR1 MNHNS, CDR2 SASEGT. The CDR3 runs to 15 residues. V lost 2 bases and J lost 4; bases outside the gene matches: 7. The CDR3 nucleotides read TGTGCCAGCAGTGAACTCTCCGGGACAGCCTATGGCTACACCTTC. Translating it yields CASSELSGTAYGYTF.

The chain employs TRBV7-9 and TRBJ2-7; 7 bases match TRBD1. Unmatched junction bases numbered 2, after V lost 5 bases and J lost 4 bases. This CDR3 contains 12 residues. Germline V gives CDR1 SEHNR, CDR2 FQNEAQ (reference sequence). CDR3 sequence (DNA): TGTGCCAGCAGCCAACAGGGGTACGAGCAGTACTTC. Residues: CASSQQGYEQYF. The full variable domain, its missing parts supplied by reference TRBV7-9 and TRBJ2-7, is DTGVSQNPRHKITKRGQNVTFRCDPISEHNRLYWYRQTLGQGPEFLTYFQNEAQLEKSRLLSDRFSAERPKGSFSTLEIQRTEQGDSAMYLCASSQQGYEQYFGPGTRLTVT.

The chain employs TRBV7-2 and TRBJ1-2, with TRBD1 identical over 7 bases. Germline V gives CDR1 SGHTA, CDR2 FQGNSA. The CDR3 extends over 15 amino acids. Unmatched junction bases numbered 5, after V lost 4 bases and J lost 0 bases. The CDR3 DNA sequence: TGTGCCAGCAGCTCCGGACAGGTTACTAACTATGGCTACACCTTC. It yields the protein CASSSGQVTNYGYTF.

The table lists this clone with a few counts. This rearrangement joins TRBV7-2 to TRBJ2-1; a possible D gene is TRBD1 (6 bases). The CDR3 is 15 residues long. Germline V gene data show CDR1 as SGHTA and CDR2 as FQGNSA. V lost 1 base, J lost 7 bases, and 14 bases lay in between. For the CDR3, the DNA is TGTGCCAGCAGCTTAGACTTTCTACAGGGTAATGAGCAGTTCTTC. Its translation: CASSLDFLQGNEQFF.

The chain recombines TRBV6-5 with TRBJ1-5, with 9 bases fitting TRBD1. Per the germline V gene, CDR1 is MNHEY and CDR2 is SVGAGI. This CDR3 spans 16 amino acids. V was pared by 2 bases and J by 9 bases, with 11 bases of the junction left unmatched. CDR3 nucleotide sequence: TGTGCCAGCAGTTACGGCAGGGACAGGGTGGAGGGGCCCCAGCATTTT. Translation gives CASSYGRDRVEGPQHF.

V gene TRBV14 combines with J gene TRBJ2-3, with a weak D call TRBD2 (5 bases). Germline CDR1 SGHDN, CDR2 FVKESK. The ends were cut back, 0 bases at V and 0 bases at J, with 16 bases in the middle. This CDR3 spans 18 amino acids. The CDR3 DNA is TGTGCCAGCAGCCAAGATCCGTGGACTTCGTTTAGCACAGATACGCAGTATTTT. It yields the protein CASSQDPWTSFSTDTQYF.

The chain employs TRBV3-1 (or the pseudogene TRBV3-2) and TRBJ2-7; possibly TRBD2 for D (5 bases). Trimming removed 2 bases from V and 7 bases from J, with 9 bases in between. The CDR3 runs 12 residues. Germline CDR1 and CDR2: LGHDT and YNNKEL (reference sequence). CDR3 nucleotide sequence: TGTGCCAGCAGCCAAACTAGTCGGGAGCAGTACTTC. Encoded protein: CASSQTSREQYF.

The rearrangement uses TRBV7-9 and TRBJ1-5; D perhaps matches TRBD1 (6 bases). Between the trimmed V and J ends, which lost 6 bases and 2 bases, there was a span of 14 bases. Germline V CDR1 and CDR2: SEHNR, FQNEAQ (reference sequence). The CDR3 loop spans 15 amino acids. The CDR3 loop is CASSLQGFGNQPQHF. CDR3 nucleotide sequence: TGTGCCAGCAGTCTACAGGGCTTTGGCAATCAGCCCCAGCATTTT.

The chain combines TRBV5-1 with TRBJ2-3; D remains unclear. The CDR3 runs to 15 residues. Trimming removed 3 bases from V and 10 bases from J, with 21 bases in between. CDR1 and CDR2 from the germline V gene are SGHRS and YFSETQ. The CDR3 nucleotides read TGCGCCAGCAGCTCCGTCCCCCTCGACACCCCGGCGCAGTATTTT. The encoded protein is CASSSVPLDTPAQYF.

This sequence joins TRBV7-8 and TRBJ1-3, with 11 bases matching TRBD1. Germline V CDR1 and CDR2: SGHVS, FQNEAQ. This CDR3 region has 13 residues. The V and J ends lost 5 bases and 7 bases, in that order; junction bases with no gene match: 1. As DNA, the CDR3 is TGTGCCAGCAGCCGGGACAGGGGGAACACCATATATTTT. Translating gives CASSRDRGNTIYF.

The chain uses TRBV6-4 and TRBJ2-3, with D tentatively TRBD1 (5 bases). The CDR3 extends over 15 amino acids. With 6 bases removed from V and 5 bases from J, the gap between germline ends came to 18 bases. The germline V gene has CDR1 MRHNA and CDR2 SNTAGT. The DNA of the CDR3 is TGTGCCAGCAGCCGAGGTGCTGGGCAGGGAGATACGCAGTATTTT. As protein: CASSRGAGQGDTQYF.

The V and J genes are TRBV24-1 and TRBJ2-5; tentatively, D is TRBD2 (6 bases). The V gene's germline CDR1 is KGHDR and CDR2 SFDVKD. The CDR3 spans 16 residues. V shed 1 base and J shed 4 bases, with 15 bases lying between them. CDR3 DNA sequence: TGTGCCACCAGTGATTTTGGGGACTTGGAGGGAGAGACCCAGTACTTC. It encodes CATSDFGDLEGETQYF.

DNA of the CDR3: TGCGCCAGCAGCCAAGATGGGGGGGCTAGCGGGAGTTGGGATACGCAGTATTTT. Translation gives CASSQDGGASGSWDTQYF. V and J are TRBV4-1 and TRBJ2-3, with 10 bases lining up with TRBD2. V was clipped by 0 bases and J by 6 bases; unmatched bases: 12. Germline V lookup: CDR1 MGHRA, CDR2 YSYEKL. CDR3 length: 18 residues.

The chain is built from TRBV4-1 and TRBJ2-1; perhaps TRBD1 as D (6 bases). This CDR3 spans 16 amino acids. Trimming removed 3 bases at V and 0 bases at J, with 12 bases between. The V gene's germline CDR1 is MGHRA and CDR2 YSYEKL. Written as DNA, the CDR3 is TGCGCCAGCAGCCATGGACAGTTAGGCTCCTACAATGAGCAGTTCTTC. Translation gives CASSHGQLGSYNEQFF.

The V call is TRBV9, the J call TRBJ2-1, with 8 bases aligning to TRBD1. Losses at the gene ends were 1 base for V and 7 bases for J; bases not matched to a gene: 10. The length of the CDR3 is 16 residues. CDR1 is SGDLS, CDR2 YYNGEE, per germline. CDR3 amino acids: CASSVLNRQGRNEQFF. CDR3 bases: TGTGCCAGCAGCGTACTCAATCGACAGGGGAGGAATGAGCAGTTCTTC.

The chain links TRBV21-1 to TRBJ1-5; the table names TRBD1, a call not compared with the DNA. TRBV21-1 is given as a pseudogene. The CDR3 length is 20 residues. The CDR3 DNA is TGTGCCAGCAGCAAAGTCGGGACAGGGGAATTGCGGTGGTGCAATCAGCCCCAGCATTTT. As protein: CASSKVGTGELRWCNQPQHF.

The chain recombines TRBV30 with TRBJ1-5; weak D call: TRBD1 (6 bases). Germline-derived CDR1 and CDR2 are GTSNPN and SVGIG (reference sequence). Between the trimmed V and J ends, which lost 2 bases and 9 bases, there was a span of 17 bases. CDR3 length equals 14 residues. The CDR3 nucleotides are TGTGCCTGGAGTCCACGGGGGGGGGCGAGGCCCCAGCATTTT. Its translation is CAWSPRGGARPQHF.

The chain uses TRBV25-1 and TRBJ2-6, with 7 bases identical to TRBD2. Per the germline V gene, CDR1 is MGHDK and CDR2 is SYGVNS. The V and J ends lost 4 bases and 7 bases, in that order; junction bases with no gene match: 7. The CDR3 is made up of 15 amino acids. The CDR3 DNA sequence: TGTGCCAGCAGTGCCCCGGGAGGCTTAGCCAACGTCCTGACTTTC. Amino acids: CASSAPGGLANVLTF.